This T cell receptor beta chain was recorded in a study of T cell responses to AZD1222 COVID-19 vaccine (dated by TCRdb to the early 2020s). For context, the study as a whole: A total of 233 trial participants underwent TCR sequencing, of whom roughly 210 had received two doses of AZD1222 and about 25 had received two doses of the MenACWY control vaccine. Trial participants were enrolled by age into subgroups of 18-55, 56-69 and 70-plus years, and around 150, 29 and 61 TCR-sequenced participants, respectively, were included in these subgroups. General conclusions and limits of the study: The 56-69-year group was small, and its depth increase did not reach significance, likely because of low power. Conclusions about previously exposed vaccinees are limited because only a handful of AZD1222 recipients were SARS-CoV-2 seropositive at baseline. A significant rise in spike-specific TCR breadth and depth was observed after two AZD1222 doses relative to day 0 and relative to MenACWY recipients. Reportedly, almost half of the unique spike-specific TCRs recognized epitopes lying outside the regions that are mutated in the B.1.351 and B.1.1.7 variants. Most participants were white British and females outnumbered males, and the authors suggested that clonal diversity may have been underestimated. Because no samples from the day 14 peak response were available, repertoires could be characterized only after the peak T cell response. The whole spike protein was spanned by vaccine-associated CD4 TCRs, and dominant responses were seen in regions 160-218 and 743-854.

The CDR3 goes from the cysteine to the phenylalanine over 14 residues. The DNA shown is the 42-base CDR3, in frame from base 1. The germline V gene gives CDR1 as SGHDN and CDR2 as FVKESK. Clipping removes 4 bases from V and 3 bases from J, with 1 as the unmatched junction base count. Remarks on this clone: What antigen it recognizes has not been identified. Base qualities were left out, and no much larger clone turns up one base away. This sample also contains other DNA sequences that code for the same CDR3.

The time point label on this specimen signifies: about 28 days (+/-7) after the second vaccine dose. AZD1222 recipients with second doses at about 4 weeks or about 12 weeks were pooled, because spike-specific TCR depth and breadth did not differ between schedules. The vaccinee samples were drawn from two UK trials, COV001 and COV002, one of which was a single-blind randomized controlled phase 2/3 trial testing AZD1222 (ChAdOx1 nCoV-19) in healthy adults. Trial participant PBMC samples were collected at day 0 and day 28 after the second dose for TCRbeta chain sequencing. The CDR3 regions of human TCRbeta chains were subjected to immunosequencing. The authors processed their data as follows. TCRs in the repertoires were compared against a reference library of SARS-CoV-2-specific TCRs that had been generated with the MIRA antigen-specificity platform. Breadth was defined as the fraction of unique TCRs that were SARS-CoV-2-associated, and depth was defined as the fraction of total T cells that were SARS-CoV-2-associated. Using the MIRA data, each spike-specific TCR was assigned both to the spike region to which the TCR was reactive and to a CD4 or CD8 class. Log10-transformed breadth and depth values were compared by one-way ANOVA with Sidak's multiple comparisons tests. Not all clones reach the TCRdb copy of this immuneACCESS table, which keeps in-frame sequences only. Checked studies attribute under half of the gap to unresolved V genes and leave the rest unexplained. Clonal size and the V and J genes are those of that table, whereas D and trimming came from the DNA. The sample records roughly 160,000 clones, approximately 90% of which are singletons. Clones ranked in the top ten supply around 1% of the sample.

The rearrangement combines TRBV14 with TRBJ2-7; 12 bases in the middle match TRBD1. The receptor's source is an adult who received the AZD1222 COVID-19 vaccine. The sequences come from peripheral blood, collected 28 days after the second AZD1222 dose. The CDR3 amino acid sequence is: CASSRDRGLYEQYF. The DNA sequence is TGTGCCAGCAGCCGGGACAGGGGGCTCTACGAGCAGTACTTC.